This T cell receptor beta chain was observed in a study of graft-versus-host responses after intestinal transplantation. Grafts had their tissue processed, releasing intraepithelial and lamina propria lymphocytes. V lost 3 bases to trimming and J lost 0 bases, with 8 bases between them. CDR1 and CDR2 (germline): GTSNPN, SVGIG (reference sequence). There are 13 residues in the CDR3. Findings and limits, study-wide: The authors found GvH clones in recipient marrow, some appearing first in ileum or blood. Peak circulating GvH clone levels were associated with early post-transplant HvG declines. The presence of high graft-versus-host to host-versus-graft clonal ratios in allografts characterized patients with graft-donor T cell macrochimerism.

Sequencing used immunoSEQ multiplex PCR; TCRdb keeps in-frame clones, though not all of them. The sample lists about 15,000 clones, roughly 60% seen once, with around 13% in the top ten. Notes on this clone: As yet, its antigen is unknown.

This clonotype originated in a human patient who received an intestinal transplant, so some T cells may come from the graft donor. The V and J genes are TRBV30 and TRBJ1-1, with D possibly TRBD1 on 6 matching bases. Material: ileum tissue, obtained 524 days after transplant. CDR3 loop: CAWSTGLNTEAFF. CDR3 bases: TGTGCCTGGAGCACAGGGCTGAACACTGAAGCTTTCTTT.